These 26 T cell receptor beta chains share one sample of origin, sequenced in a study of T cells in Graves' hyperthyroidism and ophthalmopathy. RNA transcripts provided the source from which TCR beta CDR3 regions were amplified. The study used the HTBI primer set for a first-round RT-PCR of the TCR CDR3. Via MiXCR, TCRdb re-called the multiplex PCR reads, giving one row per CDR3 protein. The repertoire holds roughly 510,000 distinct CDR3 sequences, with around 20% as singletons. The sequencing input was blood. The origin of the receptors is a young man with Graves' hyperthyroidism.

This clonotype was counted a few times. J is TRBJ1-2 and V is TRBV3-1; D is unresolved. V lost 1 base and J 5 bases, leaving 5 bases between the germline ends. This CDR3 has 12 residues. Germline CDR1 is LGHDT and CDR2 is YNNKEL (reference sequence). CDR3: CASSQVWYGYTF. The DNA of the CDR3 is TGTGCCAGCAGCCAAGTTTGGTATGGCTACACCTTC.

This clonotype came up many times. This rearrangement joins TRBV12-3 or TRBV12-4 to TRBJ2-2; D gene ambiguous. Trimming took 5 bases from V and 5 from J, leaving 6 bases between them. This CDR3 region has 12 residues. The CDR3 region has the DNA TGTGCCAGCAGTCACGAGACCGGGGAGCTGTTTTTT. It encodes CASSHETGELFF.

This clonotype came up many times. The genes are TRBV30 and TRBJ2-2; D is unclear. This CDR3 spans 13 amino acids. Between the trimmed V and J ends, which lost 0 bases and 4 bases, there was a span of 6 bases. Germline loops: CDR1 GTSNPN, CDR2 SVGIG (reference sequence). CDR3 protein: CAWSVGSTGELFF. CDR3 bases: TGTGCCTGGAGTGTAGGGTCCACCGGGGAGCTGTTTTTT.

There are a few counts of this clonotype. The chain employs TRBV6-1 and TRBJ1-1; maybe TRBD1 (6 bases). The V end was cut by 5 bases, the J end by 8 bases, with 21 bases between. In germline, CDR1 is MNHNS, CDR2 SASEGT. The CDR3 runs 15 residues. CDR3 region: CASSKPSGATTEAFF. CDR3 coding DNA: TGTGCCAGCAGTAAACCATCAGGGGCTACAACAGAAGCTTTCTTT.

J is TRBJ1-1 and V is TRBV5-1; the D is unclear. V lost 4 bases to trimming and J lost 6 bases, with 13 bases between them. Germline CDR1 is SGHRS and CDR2 is YFSETQ. The CDR3 is made up of 13 amino acids. The CDR3 sequence: CASSPKGWAEAFF. CDR3 DNA: TGCGCCAGCAGCCCGAAGGGTTGGGCTGAAGCTTTCTTT. The variable domain in full, completed from reference TRBV5-1 and TRBJ1-1, reads KAGVTQTPRYLIKTRGQQVTLSCSPISGHRSVSWYQQTPGQGLQFLFEYFSETQRNKGNFPGRFSGRQFSNSRSEMNVSTLELGDSALYLCASSPKGWAEAFFGQGTRLTVV.

This clonotype appeared many times. The J gene is TRBJ1-1, the V gene TRBV11-1; a possible D gene is TRBD1 (5 bases). Trimming took off 4 bases at V and 0 bases at J, with 15 bases between the two ends. CDR1 and CDR2 from the germline V gene are SGHAT and FQDESV (reference sequence). This CDR3 is built from 16 residues. The CDR3 DNA reads as TGTGCCAGCAGCTCCTTTCCGGGACGGATGAACACTGAAGCTTTCTTT. Amino acid sequence: CASSSFPGRMNTEAFF.

This clonotype has a count of ten or more. The V call is TRBV19, the J call TRBJ1-5; D might be TRBD1 (5 bases). This CDR3 has 14 residues. Germline V gene lookup returns CDR1 LNHDA and CDR2 SQIVND (reference sequence). Trimming shortened V by 3 bases and J by 3 bases, and 9 bases separated the two germline ends. The CDR3 nucleotides read TGTGCCAGTAGTATGAACAGGTACAATCAGCCCCAGCATTTT. This translates into CASSMNRYNQPQHF. Variable domain in full (rest from reference TRBV19 and TRBJ1-5): DGGITQSPKYLFRKEGQNVTLSCEQNLNHDAMYWYRQDPGQGLRLIYYSQIVNDFQKGDIAEGYSVSREKKESFPLTVTSAQKNPTAFYLCASSMNRYNQPQHFGDGTRLSIL.

This clonotype came up many times. J is TRBJ1-1 and V is TRBV19; 8 positions match TRBD1. CDR1 and CDR2 (germline): LNHDA, SQIVND (reference sequence). The CDR3 has 18 amino acids. V shed 1 base, J shed 5 bases, and the junction held 15 bases outside the gene matches. The CDR3 coding sequence is TGTGCCAGTAGTATAGCGTCGCAGGGGGCTGGTGCCCCGACTGAAGCTTTCTTT. Translated: CASSIASQGAGAPTEAFF.

This clonotype was seen ten or more times. This may be a read error, as it is one base from a much larger clone. V and J are TRBV28 and TRBJ2-7, with 7 bases identical to TRBD2. The CDR3 covers 14 residues. Germline lookup yields CDR1 MDHEN and CDR2 SYDVKM. CDR3 residues: CAGSLRERGDEQYF. CDR3 bases: TGTGCCGGCAGTTTAAGGGAACGGGGGGACGAGCAGTACTTC.

This clonotype was detected once. V usage is TRBV19 and J usage is TRBJ1-1; D may be TRBD1 (5 bases). The CDR3 runs 15 residues. The germline V gene encodes CDR1 LNHDA and CDR2 SQIVND (reference sequence). With 3 bases removed from V and 0 bases from J, the gap between germline ends came to 11 bases. CDR3: CASSMGGAMNTEAFF. CDR3 DNA sequence: TGTGCCAGTAGTATGGGGGGAGCGATGAACACTGAAGCTTTCTTT.

The table lists this clonotype with many counts. The gene calls are TRBV5-5 and TRBJ1-5; TRBD1 might be the D (6 bases). Trimming removed 1 base at V and 4 bases at J, with 12 bases between. Germline loops: CDR1 SGHKS, CDR2 YYEKEE (reference sequence). The CDR3 loop spans 15 amino acids. The CDR3 is CASSLTGPDNQPQHF. In DNA, the CDR3 is TGTGCCAGCAGCTTGACAGGGCCTGATAATCAGCCCCAGCATTTT. Supplemented by reference TRBV5-5 and TRBJ1-5, the full variable domain reads DAGVTQSPTHLIKTRGQQVTLRCSPISGHKSVSWYQQVLGQGPQFIFQYYEKEERGRGNFPDRFSARQFPNYSSELNVNALLLGDSALYLCASSLTGPDNQPQHFGDGTRLSIL.

This clonotype was seen a few times. The V gene is TRBV18, the J gene TRBJ2-5, with D hard to call. V lost 2 bases and J lost 7, with 5 bases in between. CDR1 and CDR2 from the germline V gene are KGHSH and LQKENI. This CDR3 region has 11 residues. The DNA of the CDR3 is TGTGCCAGCTCACCAGAGGTGACCCAGTACTTC. It specifies CASSPEVTQYF.

This chain connects TRBV6-2 or TRBV6-3 to TRBJ2-5; 7 bases are a match to TRBD1. Germline-derived CDR1 and CDR2 are MNHEY and SVGEGT. V gave up 7 bases and J gave up 3 bases; unmatched junction bases: 8. This CDR3 is built from 14 residues. CDR3 in DNA: TGTGCCAGCACCCGAACCGGGACAGAAGAGACCCAGTACTTC. Its translation is CASTRTGTEETQYF.

The V call is TRBV29-1, the J call TRBJ2-5; D is uncertain. CDR1 and CDR2 from the germline V gene are SQVTM and ANQGSEA. V lost 3 bases and J 4 bases, leaving 9 bases between the germline ends. The CDR3 totals 12 residues. CDR3 amino acids: CSVESGGETQYF. CDR3 sequence (DNA): TGCAGCGTTGAGTCGGGCGGAGAGACCCAGTACTTC.

This clonotype has at least ten counts. J is TRBJ2-7 and V is TRBV20-1; tentatively, D is TRBD1 (5 bases). V lost 6 bases and J 1 base, leaving 19 bases between the germline ends. This CDR3 is 15 amino acids long. The germline V gene has CDR1 DFQATT and CDR2 SNEGSKA (reference sequence). CDR3 residues: CSAKGMVPLSYEQYF. CDR3 DNA: TGCAGTGCCAAGGGGATGGTCCCCCTTTCCTACGAGCAGTACTTC.

This chain joins TRBV27 and TRBJ2-7, with TRBD2 identical over 7 bases. J was trimmed by 0 bases and V by 4 bases; bases with no gene match: 15. Germline V CDR1 and CDR2: MNHEY, SMNVEV (reference sequence). The length of the CDR3 is 18 residues. CDR3 nucleotide sequence: TGTGCCAGCAGTTCGCTAGCGGCCACCTCCTACAACTCCTACGAGCAGTACTTC. As protein: CASSSLAATSYNSYEQYF.

This clonotype has ten or more counts. The chain recombines TRBV6-1 with TRBJ2-7, with a weak D call TRBD1 (6 bases). Trimming took 3 bases from V and 2 from J, leaving 26 bases between them. Germline loops: CDR1 MNHNS, CDR2 SASEGT. The CDR3 extends over 19 amino acids. CDR3 coding DNA: TGTGCCAGCAGTGAGCCGACAGGCGAATTCTCCTACGGCGCCTACGAGCAGTACTTC. This codes for CASSEPTGEFSYGAYEQYF.

There are a few counts of this clonotype. V gene TRBV12-3 or TRBV12-4 combines with J gene TRBJ2-2, with 7 bases aligning to TRBD1. There are 18 residues in the CDR3. V was pared by 1 base and J by 1 base, with 9 bases of the junction left unmatched. The CDR3 sequence is CASSLVVGQGVNTGELFF. CDR3 in DNA: TGTGCCAGCAGTTTAGTTGTAGGTCAGGGGGTGAACACCGGGGAGCTGTTTTTT.

This clonotype was detected many times. The genes are TRBV11-3 and TRBJ1-1; D remains unclear. In germline, CDR1 is SGHNT, CDR2 YENEEA. Trimming pared 3 bases from V and 4 bases from J, leaving 12 bases between. The CDR3 runs 14 residues. CDR3 in DNA: TGTGCCAGCAGCTTCTCTCCGTTGGGCACTGAAGCTTTCTTT. Encoded protein: CASSFSPLGTEAFF.

This clonotype was seen many times. The V and J genes are TRBV12-3 or TRBV12-4 and TRBJ1-5; 7 bases line up with TRBD1. With 5 bases clipped from V and 7 bases from J, the junction kept 5 bases outside the gene matches. The length of the CDR3 is 13 residues. The DNA of the CDR3 is TGTGCCAGCAGTAAACAGGGGAACCAGCCCCAGCATTTT. Residues: CASSKQGNQPQHF.

The J gene is TRBJ2-7, the V gene TRBV5-1; a possible D gene is TRBD2 (5 bases). Germline V CDR1 and CDR2: SGHRS, YFSETQ. Deletions cut 4 bases from V and 4 bases from J, with 18 bases between. The CDR3 consists of 15 residues. CDR3 loop: CASSQGLYSGYEQYF. CDR3 nucleotides: TGCGCCAGCAGCCAAGGACTGTACTCGGGGTACGAGCAGTACTTC. Full variable domain (rest looked up from reference TRBV5-1 and TRBJ2-7): KAGVTQTPRYLIKTRGQQVTLSCSPISGHRSVSWYQQTPGQGLQFLFEYFSETQRNKGNFPGRFSGRQFSNSRSEMNVSTLELGDSALYLCASSQGLYSGYEQYFGPGTRLTVT.

This clonotype was seen many times. The chain combines TRBV12-3 or TRBV12-4 with TRBJ1-2, with no clear D. Trimming pared 4 bases from V and 9 bases from J, leaving 12 bases between. The CDR3 extends over 12 amino acids. The chain's CDR3 is CASSSRPGSYTF. CDR3 sequence (DNA): TGTGCCAGCAGTTCCAGGCCTGGTAGCTACACCTTC.

This clonotype occurred a few times. V and J are TRBV6-5 and TRBJ1-1; D gene ambiguous. V gave up 4 bases and J gave up 5 bases, with 5 bases separating them. The CDR3 covers 11 residues. Germline values: CDR1 MNHEY, CDR2 SVGAGI. The CDR3 region is CASSSRTEAFF. CDR3 DNA sequence: TGTGCCAGCAGTTCCCGGACTGAAGCTTTCTTT.

This clonotype was observed many times. This chain links TRBV20-1 with TRBJ2-5, with a possible D match to TRBD2 (5 bases). V was pared by 0 bases and J by 0 bases, with 11 bases between. This CDR3 comprises 15 residues. The germline V gene has CDR1 DFQATT and CDR2 SNEGSKA (reference sequence). CDR3 coding DNA: TGCAGTGCTAGAGATGAGGCGCGGGACCAAGAGACCCAGTACTTC. Encoded protein: CSARDEARDQETQYF.

Note on this clonotype: This sequence may be a read error, since a much larger clone differs from it by one base. V is TRBV7-9 and J is TRBJ2-5, with D maybe TRBD1 (8 bases). CDR3 size: 14 residues. Germline V gene sequence: CDR1 SEHNR, CDR2 FQNEAQ (reference sequence). Here the CDR3 DNA reads TGTGCCAGCAGCGTACAGGGGGGGACAGAGACCAAGTACTTC. It encodes CASSVQGGTETKYF.

This clonotype was counted many times. The V and J genes are TRBV11-2 and TRBJ2-7; TRBD2 is a possible D gene (6 bases). Deletions cut 4 bases from V and 2 bases from J, with 9 bases between. The CDR3 contains 13 residues. Germline V gene sequence: CDR1 SGHAT, CDR2 FQNNGV. Here the CDR3 DNA reads TGTGCCAGCAGCTACCGGGGGACCTACGAGCAGTACTTC. This gives the protein CASSYRGTYEQYF.